These 18 T cell receptor beta chains share one sample of origin, sequenced in a study of T cell responses to AZD1222 COVID-19 vaccine. Profiling relied on immunoSEQ multiplex PCR, and the TCRdb table lists in-frame clones only, not all of them. The sample shows tens of thousands of clones, about nine tenths of them seen only once. The sample here was peripheral blood, taken on day 0 of AZD1222 vaccination. The receptors stem from an adult in good health.

The chain links TRBV6-5 to TRBJ1-6; tentatively, D is TRBD1 (5 bases). Germline lookup yields CDR1 MNHEY and CDR2 SVGAGI. This CDR3 region has 13 residues. V lost 6 bases, J lost 7 bases, and 10 bases lay in between. CDR3 loop: CASRRGANSPLHF. The CDR3, as DNA: TGTGCCAGCAGGAGGGGCGCCAATTCACCCCTCCACTTT.

This rearrangement joins TRBV5-5 to TRBJ1-1; D gene unclear. The CDR3 contains 13 residues. Trimming left V 2 bases short and J 1 base short, with 6 bases between. From germline, CDR1 is SGHKS and CDR2 YYEKEE (reference sequence). The CDR3 DNA reads as TGTGCCAGCAGCTTCAGCCAGAACACTGAAGCTTTCTTT. This sequence encodes CASSFSQNTEAFF.

The CDR3 here is CASSSSGTSYEQYF. CDR3 nucleotide sequence: TGTGCCAGTAGTTCGTCAGGGACAAGCTACGAGCAGTACTTC. This chain links TRBV19 with TRBJ2-7, with D possibly matching TRBD1 (6 bases). CDR3 length: 14 residues. With 5 bases removed from V and 3 bases from J, the gap between germline ends came to 14 bases. CDR1 LNHDA and CDR2 SQIVND come from the germline V gene (reference sequence).

The rearrangement links TRBV9 to TRBJ2-5, with D perhaps assigned TRBD1 or TRBD2 (5 bases each). This CDR3 comprises 14 residues. The germline V gene encodes CDR1 SGDLS and CDR2 YYNGEE. The V end lost 3 bases, the J end lost 4 bases, and 13 bases lay between the germline ends. The CDR3 coding sequence is TGTGCCAGCAGCGCATGGGGGTTGGGAGAGACCCAGTACTTC. It codes for CASSAWGLGETQYF.

V is TRBV5-1 and J is TRBJ1-3, with D possibly TRBD1 on 6 matching bases. Germline CDR1 SGHRS, CDR2 YFSETQ. Trimming removed 0 bases from V and 0 bases from J, with 7 bases in between. CDR3 length equals 15 residues. The CDR3 DNA reads TGCGCCAGCAGCTTGGAAGGGGGCTCTGGAAACACCATATATTTT. It yields the protein CASSLEGGSGNTIYF. The full variable domain, its missing parts supplied by reference TRBV5-1 and TRBJ1-3, is KAGVTQTPRYLIKTRGQQVTLSCSPISGHRSVSWYQQTPGQGLQFLFEYFSETQRNKGNFPGRFSGRQFSNSRSEMNVSTLELGDSALYLCASSLEGGSGNTIYFGEGSWLTVV.

This sequence joins TRBV5-8 and TRBJ1-1, with TRBD1 as a possible D gene (5 bases). The CDR3 is 14 amino acids. V was cut by 7 bases and J by 4 bases, with 17 bases left in between. The germline gives CDR1 SGHTS, CDR2 YDEGEE. The CDR3 region is CASQRIRVGTEAFF. The DNA for the CDR3 is TGTGCCAGCCAACGGATCAGGGTTGGCACTGAAGCTTTCTTT.

The chain has TRBV5-6 and TRBJ1-5, with D uncertain. Germline-derived CDR1 and CDR2 are SGHDT and YYEEEE. The V gene lost 3 bases and the J gene lost 2 bases, with 18 bases spanning the gap. The CDR3 runs to 17 residues. CDR3 region: CASSSLVLGGGNQPQHF. The CDR3 DNA follows: TGTGCCAGCAGCTCCCTTGTATTGGGCGGGGGCAATCAGCCCCAGCATTTT. The full variable domain, in which reference TRBV5-6 and TRBJ1-5 provide the parts outside the CDR3, is DAGVTQSPTHLIKTRGQQVTLRCSPKSGHDTVSWYQQALGQGPQFIFQYYEEEERQRGNFPDRFSGHQFPNYSSELNVNALLLGDSALYLCASSSLVLGGGNQPQHFGDGTRLSIL.

The V call is TRBV19, the J call TRBJ1-2; D is ambiguous. The germline V gene encodes CDR1 LNHDA and CDR2 SQIVND (reference sequence). The ends were cut back, 5 bases at V and 6 bases at J, with 22 bases in the middle. There are 16 residues in the CDR3. CDR3 in DNA: TGTGCCAGTAGTCGAATGAGAGTCAGGCTAAGTGATGGCTACACCTTC. Translation: CASSRMRVRLSDGYTF. The whole variable domain, filled in from reference TRBV19 and TRBJ1-2, reads DGGITQSPKYLFRKEGQNVTLSCEQNLNHDAMYWYRQDPGQGLRLIYYSQIVNDFQKGDIAEGYSVSREKKESFPLTVTSAQKNPTAFYLCASSRMRVRLSDGYTFGSGTRLTVV.

The rearrangement uses TRBV19 and TRBJ1-4; D unresolved. The germline gives CDR1 LNHDA, CDR2 SQIVND (reference sequence). This CDR3 has 12 amino acids. With 3 bases removed from V and 6 bases from J, the gap between germline ends came to 5 bases. In nucleotides, the CDR3 is TGTGCCAGTAGTATGCAGGATGAAAAACTGTTTTTT. It encodes CASSMQDEKLFF.

The chain carries TRBV6-5 and TRBJ1-2, with D hard to call. Deletions cut 6 bases from V and 4 bases from J, with 12 bases between. Germline V gene lookup returns CDR1 MNHEY and CDR2 SVGAGI. This CDR3 has 13 residues. CDR3 DNA sequence: TGTGCCAGCAGGGTCGGGCAGTCCTATGGCTACACCTTC. Its translation is CASRVGQSYGYTF.

The chain recombines TRBV29-1 with TRBJ2-2; possibly TRBD2 for D (5 bases). V was cut by 7 bases and J by 6 bases, with 12 bases left in between. Germline V lookup: CDR1 SQVTM, CDR2 ANQGSEA. The CDR3 runs 12 residues. The CDR3 is CSAPRGSGELFF. In DNA, the CDR3 is TGCAGCGCACCCAGAGGGTCCGGGGAGCTGTTTTTT.

In this sample, this clone turned up a few times. The chain combines TRBV19 with TRBJ2-7, with TRBD1 identical over 7 bases. The CDR3 is made up of 13 amino acids. J gave up 3 bases and V 3 bases, and 2 bases lay outside the gene matches. The germline V gene has CDR1 LNHDA and CDR2 SQIVND (reference sequence). The CDR3 spells CASSIDRDYEQYF. For the CDR3, the DNA is TGTGCCAGTAGTATTGACAGGGACTACGAGCAGTACTTC.

With regard to this clone: It may be a read error: a sequence one base away is much more abundant. Additional DNA sequences in this sample encode the identical CDR3. The chain has TRBV6-2 or TRBV6-3 and TRBJ2-7, with 8 bases matching TRBD1. This CDR3 has 15 residues. The germline gives CDR1 MNHEY, CDR2 SVGEGT. Written as DNA, the CDR3 is TGTGCCAGCAGCTACTCGGTGGACAGGGCGTACGAGCAGTACTTC. Protein product: CASSYSVDRAYEQYF.

The genes are TRBV27 and TRBJ1-5; D possibly corresponds to TRBD1 (5 bases). The CDR3 sequence is 13 residues long. Per the germline V gene, CDR1 is MNHEY and CDR2 is SMNVEV (reference sequence). V lost 4 bases and J 2 bases, leaving 6 bases between the germline ends. Written as DNA, the CDR3 is TGTGCCAGCAGTTGGGACCGCAATCAGCCCCAGCATTTT. It specifies CASSWDRNQPQHF.

V usage is TRBV3-1 (or the pseudogene TRBV3-2) and J usage is TRBJ1-1, with D unclear. The V end was cut by 2 bases, the J end by 1 base, with 8 bases between. Germline CDR1 and CDR2: LGHDT and YNNKEL (reference sequence). This CDR3 has 14 residues. CDR3 nucleotide sequence: TGTGCCAGCAGCCAATACGCAGAGAACACTGAAGCTTTCTTT. It translates to CASSQYAENTEAFF.

V gene TRBV21-1 combines with J gene TRBJ2-7. TRBV21-1 is flagged as a pseudogene. The CDR3 is 14 amino acids. CDR3: CASSKARNPYEQYF. The CDR3 DNA is TGTGCCAGCAGTAAAGCCCGGAATCCCTACGAGCAGTACTTC.

This chain uses TRBV4-2 with TRBJ2-5; 9 bases are shared with TRBD1. This CDR3 is built from 15 residues. V shed 4 bases and J 6 bases; nucleotides not matched to a gene: 9. Germline CDR1 is LGHNA and CDR2 is YNFKEQ. CDR3 bases: TGTGCCAGCAGCCTGGGAGGACAGGGGCTAAAGACCCAGTACTTC. Its protein product is CASSLGGQGLKTQYF.

The chain carries TRBV19 and TRBJ1-2; 8 positions match TRBD1. The junction had 4 bases not matched to a gene; V was cut back by 4 bases and J by 3 bases. Germline CDR1 and CDR2: LNHDA and SQIVND (reference sequence). The CDR3 spans 14 residues. The CDR3 region is CASSTLGQDYGYTF. As DNA, the CDR3 is TGTGCCAGTAGTACACTGGGACAGGACTATGGCTACACCTTC.